A selection of T cell receptor beta chains follows, all from one sample in a study of response to subunit inactivated influenza vaccine. TCRdb independently ran MiXCR on the RT-PCR reads; one entry per CDR3 protein. This table holds over 800,000 distinct CDR3 sequences, 21% found once. Material: PBMCs from blood, obtained 4 to 6 days after vaccination. Receptors were obtained from a middle-aged man who received an inactivated influenza vaccine. Each CDR3 is given with its conserved first and last residue. D genes are given only for firm matches. Size tells how often a clone was seen (once, few, many) or the class of an expanded clone, and some rows leave it out.

V gene,J gene,clone size,D gene,CDR3 protein,CDR3 DNA
TRBV5-1,TRBJ2-2,.,.,CASSLGRRFLGELFF,TGCGCCAGCAGCCTTGGACGTCGATTTCTCGGGGAGCTGTTTTTT
TRBV5-1,TRBJ2-7,.,TRBD1,CASSFWTGSSYEQYF,TGCGCCAGCAGCTTCTGGACAGGGAGTTCCTACGAGCAGTACTTC
TRBV27,TRBJ2-3,.,.,CASSLRVASSTDTQYF,TGTGCCAGCAGTTTAAGAGTAGCGTCTAGCACAGATACGCAGTATTTT
TRBV29-1,TRBJ2-7,few,.,CSAEGSYEQYF,TGCAGCGCTGAGGGCTCCTACGAGCAGTACTTC
TRBV29-1,TRBJ1-3,few,.,CSVEVSYDLSGNTIYF,TGCAGCGTTGAAGTGAGCTATGACCTCTCTGGAAACACCATATATTTT
TRBV12-3/TRBV12-4,TRBJ2-1,.,.,CASSLSTGRIHEQFF,TGTGCCAGCAGTTTAAGCACAGGGAGGATTCATGAGCAGTTCTTC
TRBV7-2,TRBJ1-1,few,.,CASSLEFWGGDEAFF,TGTGCCAGCAGCTTAGAATTTTGGGGGGGAGATGAGGCTTTCTTT
TRBV5-1,TRBJ1-2,many,TRBD1,CASSLTGDNYGYTF,TGCGCCAGCAGCTTAACAGGGGACAACTATGGCTACACCTTC
TRBV5-1,TRBJ2-1,.,TRBD1,CASSPQAQGNEQFF,TGCGCCAGCAGCCCGCAGGCACAGGGGAACGAGCAGTTCTTC
TRBV20-1,TRBJ2-7,.,.,CSVESDTSYEQYF,TGCAGTGTCGAATCTGACACTTCCTACGAGCAGTACTTC
TRBV7-9,TRBJ2-1,.,TRBD2,CASTFSGGSLFEQFF,TGTGCCAGCACCTTTAGCGGGGGATCGTTATTTGAGCAGTTCTTC
TRBV20-1,TRBJ2-5,.,.,CSARMETQYF,TGCAGTGCTAGGATGGAGACCCAGTACTTC
TRBV24-1,TRBJ2-5,.,TRBD1,CATSDTGTGRETQYF,TGTGCCACCAGTGACACCGGGACAGGGCGAGAGACCCAGTACTTC
TRBV7-9,TRBJ2-1,.,.,CASPGSGYNEQFF,TGTGCCAGCCCCGGAAGCGGCTACAATGAGCAGTTCTTC
TRBV7-9,TRBJ2-5,.,.,CATLLGGSETQYF,TGTGCCACCCTACTGGGGGGCTCGGAGACCCAGTACTTC
TRBV7-9,TRBJ1-3,few,.,CASSRDGSSGNTIYF,TGTGCCAGCAGCAGGGACGGGAGCTCTGGAAACACCATATATTTT